The entry below describes one TCR beta chain. Its antigen is still unknown. The time point: sample taken at primary tumor resection. This record comes from a study of spatial heterogeneity in lung cancer. Study-level background: A unique TCR and UMI combination showed up more than ten times in raw reads, on average.

In the library, each TCR cDNA molecule bore its own unique molecular identifier. Using its own MiXCR run on the 5' RACE reads, TCRdb lists one record per CDR3 protein. The sample carries 20,000 to 30,000 distinct CDR3 sequences, 8.8% recorded once. General study results and limits: Counts of expanded alpha and beta TCRs within tumors tracked the tumor nonsynonymous mutation count.

The sequence was collected from a male donor with early-stage non-small cell lung cancer. The sequences come from lung tumor tissue, collected at surgery.

The CDR3 is CATRTSGGSYNEQFF. In DNA form, the CDR3 reads TGTGCCACCAGGACTAGCGGGGGCTCCTACAATGAGCAGTTCTTC. The V call is TRBV24-1, the J call TRBJ2-1; 12 bases match TRBD2. Losses at the gene ends were 7 bases for V and 0 bases for J; bases not matched to a gene: 0. The CDR3 runs 15 residues. Per the germline V gene, CDR1 is KGHDR and CDR2 is SFDVKD.